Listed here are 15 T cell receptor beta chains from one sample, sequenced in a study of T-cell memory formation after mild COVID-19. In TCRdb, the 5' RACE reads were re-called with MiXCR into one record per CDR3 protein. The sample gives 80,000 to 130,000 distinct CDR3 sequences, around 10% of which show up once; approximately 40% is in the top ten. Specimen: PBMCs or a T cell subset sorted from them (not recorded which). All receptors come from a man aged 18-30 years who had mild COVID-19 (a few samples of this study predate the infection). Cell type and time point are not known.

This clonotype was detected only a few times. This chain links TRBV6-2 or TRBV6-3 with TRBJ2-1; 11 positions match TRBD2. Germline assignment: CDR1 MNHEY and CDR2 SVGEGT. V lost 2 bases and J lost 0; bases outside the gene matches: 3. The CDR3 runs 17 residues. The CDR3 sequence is CASSYTSGGSSYNEQFF. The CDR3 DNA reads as TGTGCCAGCAGTTACACTAGCGGGGGTAGCTCCTACAATGAGCAGTTCTTC.

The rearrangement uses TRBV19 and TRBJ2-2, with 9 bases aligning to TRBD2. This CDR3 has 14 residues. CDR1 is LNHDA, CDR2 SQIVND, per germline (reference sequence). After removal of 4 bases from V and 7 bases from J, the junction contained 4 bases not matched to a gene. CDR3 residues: CASSSGGAIGELFF. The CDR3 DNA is TGTGCCAGTAGTAGCGGGGGGGCGATCGGGGAGCTGTTTTTT.

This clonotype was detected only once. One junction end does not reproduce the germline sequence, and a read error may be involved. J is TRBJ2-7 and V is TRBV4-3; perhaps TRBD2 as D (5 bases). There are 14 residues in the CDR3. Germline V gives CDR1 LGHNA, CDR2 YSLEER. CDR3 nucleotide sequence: TGCGCCAGAAGCCAAGATCGGGGATTCTACGAGCAGTACTTC. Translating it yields CARSQDRGFYEQYF.

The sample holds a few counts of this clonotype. This CDR3 is CSVMDRMYTDTQYF. DNA of the CDR3: TGCAGCGTGATGGACAGGATGTACACAGATACGCAGTATTTT. The chain is built from TRBV29-1 and TRBJ2-3; 7 positions match TRBD1. Germline V gene sequence: CDR1 SQVTM, CDR2 ANQGSEA. The CDR3 is 14 amino acids. The V segment lost 6 bases and the J segment 2 bases; nucleotides outside the gene matches: 8.

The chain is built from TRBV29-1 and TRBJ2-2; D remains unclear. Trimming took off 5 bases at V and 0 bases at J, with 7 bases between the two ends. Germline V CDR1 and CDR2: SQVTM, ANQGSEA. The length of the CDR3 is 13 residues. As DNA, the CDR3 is TGCAGCGTTTTCACAGCGAACACCGGGGAGCTGTTTTTT. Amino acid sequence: CSVFTANTGELFF.

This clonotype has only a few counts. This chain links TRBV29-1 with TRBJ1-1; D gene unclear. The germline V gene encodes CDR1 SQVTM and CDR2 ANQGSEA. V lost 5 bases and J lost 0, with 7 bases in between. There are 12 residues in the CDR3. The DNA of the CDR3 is TGCAGCGTTTATGTCTTGAACACTGAAGCTTTCTTT. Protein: CSVYVLNTEAFF.

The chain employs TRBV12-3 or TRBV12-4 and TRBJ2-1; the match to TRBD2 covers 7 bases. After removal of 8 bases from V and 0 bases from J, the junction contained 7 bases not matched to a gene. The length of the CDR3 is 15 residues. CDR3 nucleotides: TGTGCCAGCTCTAGCGGCACCGGCTCCTACAATGAGCAGTTCTTC. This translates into CASSSGTGSYNEQFF.

This CDR3 is CAWRAYNEQFF. CDR3 DNA: TGTGCCTGGAGGGCGTACAATGAGCAGTTCTTC. The chain uses TRBV30 and TRBJ2-1; no firm D call. CDR3 size: 11 residues. The germline V and J ends were trimmed by 3 bases and 4 bases, with 4 bases remaining between them. Germline CDR1 GTSNPN, CDR2 SVGIG (reference sequence). Full variable domain (remainder filled in from reference TRBV30 and TRBJ2-1): SQTIHQWPATLVQPVGSPLSLECTVEGTSNPNLYWYRQAAGRGLQLLFYSVGIGQISSEVPQNLSASRPQDRQFILSSKKLLLSDSGFYLCAWRAYNEQFFGPGTRLTVL.

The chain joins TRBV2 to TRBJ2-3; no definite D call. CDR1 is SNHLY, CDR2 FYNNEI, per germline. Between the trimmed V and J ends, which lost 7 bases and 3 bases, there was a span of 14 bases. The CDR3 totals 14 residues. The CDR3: CASITDRKTDTQYF. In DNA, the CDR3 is TGTGCCAGCATTACGGACCGTAAAACAGATACGCAGTATTTT. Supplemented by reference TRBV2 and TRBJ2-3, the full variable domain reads EPEVTQTPSHQVTQMGQEVILRCVPISNHLYFYWYRQILGQKVEFLVSFYNNEISEKSEIFDDQFSVERPDGSNFTLKIRSTKLEDSAMYFCASITDRKTDTQYFGPGTRLTVL.

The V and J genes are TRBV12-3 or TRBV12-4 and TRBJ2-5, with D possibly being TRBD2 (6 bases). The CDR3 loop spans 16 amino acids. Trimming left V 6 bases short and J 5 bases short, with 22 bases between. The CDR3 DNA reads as TGTGCCAGCAGACACTCGGGGACTCCCTGGCCGGAGACCCAGTACTTC. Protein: CASRHSGTPWPETQYF.

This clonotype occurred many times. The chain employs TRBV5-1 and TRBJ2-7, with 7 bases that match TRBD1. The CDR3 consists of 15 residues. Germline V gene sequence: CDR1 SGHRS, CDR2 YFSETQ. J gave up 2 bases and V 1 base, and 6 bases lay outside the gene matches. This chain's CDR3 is CASSLFATGTYEQYF. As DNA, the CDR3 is TGCGCCAGCAGCTTGTTTGCGACAGGGACCTACGAGCAGTACTTC. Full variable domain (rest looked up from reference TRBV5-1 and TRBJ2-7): KAGVTQTPRYLIKTRGQQVTLSCSPISGHRSVSWYQQTPGQGLQFLFEYFSETQRNKGNFPGRFSGRQFSNSRSEMNVSTLELGDSALYLCASSLFATGTYEQYFGPGTRLTVT.

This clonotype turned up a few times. The CDR3: CASSEYEQYF. CDR3 bases: TGTGCCAGCAGTGAGTACGAGCAGTACTTC. This chain connects TRBV2 to TRBJ2-7, with D unresolved. The CDR3 extends over 10 amino acids. Germline V gene data show CDR1 as SNHLY and CDR2 as FYNNEI. The V end was cut by 3 bases, the J end by 4 bases, with 1 base between.

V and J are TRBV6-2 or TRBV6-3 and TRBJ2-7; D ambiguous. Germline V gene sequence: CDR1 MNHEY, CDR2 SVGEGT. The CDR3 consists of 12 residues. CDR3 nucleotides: TGTGCCAGTTCTCCCGGGTCCTACGAGCTGTACGTC. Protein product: CASSPGSYELYV.

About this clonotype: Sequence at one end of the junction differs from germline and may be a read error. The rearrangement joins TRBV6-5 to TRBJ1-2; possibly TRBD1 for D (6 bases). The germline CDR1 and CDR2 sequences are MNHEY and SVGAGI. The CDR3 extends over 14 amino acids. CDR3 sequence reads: CASCQGGILGGYNF. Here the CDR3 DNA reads TGTGCCAGCTGCCAAGGGGGAATCTTGGGTGGCTACAACTTC.

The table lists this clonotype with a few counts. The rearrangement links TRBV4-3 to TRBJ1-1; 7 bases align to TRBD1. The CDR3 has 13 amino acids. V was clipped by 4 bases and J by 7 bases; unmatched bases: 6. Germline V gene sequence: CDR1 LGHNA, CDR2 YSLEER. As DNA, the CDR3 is TGCGCCAGCAGCCTGGGGAGGGGGCTTGAAGCTTTCTTT. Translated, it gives CASSLGRGLEAFF.